The 23 T cell receptor delta chains in this list originate from one sample, sequenced in a study of gamma-delta T cells after stem cell transplantation. TCRdb re-analyzed the RT-PCR reads via CATT. The sample has 2,500 to 3,000 delta-chain clones; about 25% are singletons. Sequencing was carried out using gamma-delta T cells. These receptors were collected from a human donor. It is not recorded whose cells these are; they may come from a transplant donor.

Note on this clone: A far bigger clonotype differs at one base, so this is likely a read error. The same CDR3 is also encoded by other DNA sequences in this sample. The chain employs TRDV2 and TRDJ2; 13 positions match TRDD3. The length of the CDR3 is 21 residues. CDR1 and CDR2 (germline): GEAIGNYY, EKD. In DNA form, the CDR3 reads TGTGCCTGTGACACCTCGGTCACTGGGGGATACGGGAAGGTTTTGACAGCACAGCTCTTCTTT. Translation: CACDTSVTGGYGKVLTAQLFF.

This clone is medium-sized by share. This chain uses TRDV1 with TRDJ1, with TRDD3 matching over 8 bases. Germline V lookup: CDR1 TSWWSYY, CDR2 QGS. The CDR3 extends over 17 amino acids. Trimming cost V 1 base and J 3 bases; bases outside gene matches: 10. The CDR3 DNA reads as TGTGCTCTTGGGGAACCTCTGGGTGGGGGATTCCCCGATAAACTCATCTTT. This encodes CALGEPLGGGFPDKLIF.

This rearrangement joins TRDV2 to TRDJ1, with D unclear. This CDR3 contains 20 residues. CDR1 is GEAIGNYY and CDR2 is EKD in the germline V gene. The V gene lost 3 bases and the J gene lost 0 bases, with 28 bases spanning the gap. The CDR3: CACDARIPRTVYFYTDKLIF. The CDR3 coding sequence is TGTGCCTGTGACGCCCGTATTCCCCGTACTGTGTACTTTTACACCGATAAACTCATCTTT.

Points on this clone: A single base separates this from a much larger clone, so it may be a read error. The chain links TRDV2 to TRDJ1, with 9 bases identical to TRDD3. The V and J ends lost 0 bases and 0 bases, in that order; junction bases with no gene match: 22. Germline V lookup: CDR1 GEAIGNYY, CDR2 EKD. The CDR3 runs 22 residues. CDR3 DNA: TGTGCCTGTGACACCGTGGTCAGAAAAAAACTGGGGGACGAAAAGAACACCGATAAACTCATCTTT. Its translation: CACDTVVRKKLGDEKNTDKLIF.

This clone was observed a few times. In the same sample, other DNA sequences code for this CDR3. V usage is TRDV1 and J usage is TRDJ1; 11 nucleotides line up with TRDD3. The junction had 22 bases not matched to a gene; V was cut back by 1 base and J by 0 bases. This CDR3 contains 23 residues. CDR1 and CDR2 (germline): TSWWSYY, QGS. The CDR3 loop reads CALGERKGLPRNWGILNTDKLIF. In DNA, the CDR3 is TGTGCTCTTGGGGAACGAAAAGGCCTTCCAAGGAACTGGGGGATATTGAACACCGATAAACTCATCTTT.

This clone was seen a few times. This clone may be a read error of a much larger clone one base away. Other DNA sequences in the sample encode the same CDR3. This chain joins TRDV3 and TRDJ1; maybe TRDD3 (6 bases). This CDR3 contains 16 residues. Trimming stripped 1 base from V and 0 bases from J, with 18 bases between. The germline gives CDR1 TVYSNPD, CDR2 GDNSRS (reference sequence). CDR3 in amino acids: CAFNTGGYLYTDKLIF. CDR3 in DNA: TGTGCCTTTAACACTGGTGGATACCTGTACACCGATAAACTCATCTTT.

The gene calls are TRAV29/DV5 and TRDJ1; 9 bases map to TRDD2. CDR1 is NSMFDY, CDR2 ISSIKDK, per germline. The V and J ends lost 3 bases and 0 bases, in that order; junction bases with no gene match: 39. CDR3 length equals 26 residues. The DNA for the CDR3 is TGTGCAGCAAAGCCGAGGTTTCCTATGCCTTCCTACGTGGCGGGGGCCCCGTGTCCGTACACCGATAAACTCATCTTT. Protein product: CAAKPRFPMPSYVAGAPCPYTDKLIF.

Comments on this clone: A far larger clone is a single base away, which makes a read error likely. The CDR3 sequence: CACDTWGSPWDTRQMFF. In DNA form, the CDR3 reads TGTGCCTGTGACACCTGGGGGAGCCCCTGGGACACCCGACAGATGTTTTTC. The rearrangement joins TRDV2 to TRDJ3; TRDD3 agrees at 7 bases. V lost 0 bases to trimming and J lost 2 bases; unmatched junction nucleotides: 3. CDR1 GEAIGNYY and CDR2 EKD come from the germline V gene. The CDR3 consists of 17 residues.

With regard to this clone: Just one base apart from a much larger clone, this may be a read error. The CDR3 DNA reads TGTGCTTTTGGGCCACTTGGCCTTCCCGCATTGGGGGATACGAGGGGGACCGATAAACTCATCTTT. It is translated as CAFGPLGLPALGDTRGTDKLIF. The V gene is TRDV1, the J gene TRDJ1; 11 nucleotides line up with TRDD3. Germline V gene sequence: CDR1 TSWWSYY, CDR2 QGS. The CDR3 runs to 22 residues.

A note on this clone: A much more abundant neighbour one base away suggests this may be a read error. This chain connects TRDV2 to TRDJ3; D is uncertain. CDR1 and CDR2 from the germline V gene are GEAIGNYY and EKD. With 3 bases removed from V and 1 base from J, the gap between germline ends came to 24 bases. The CDR3 runs to 21 residues. The CDR3 region is CACDAAETNLKGSWDTRQMFF. For the CDR3, the DNA is TGTGCCTGTGACGCCGCGGAAACTAATCTTAAGGGTTCCTGGGACACCCGACAGATGTTTTTC.

Only a few counts were recorded for this clone. A much larger clone sits a single nucleotide away, making a read error possible. Other DNA sequences in this sample translate to the same CDR3. The V call is TRDV2, the J call TRDJ3; 9 positions match TRDD3. The germline V gene encodes CDR1 GEAIGNYY and CDR2 EKD. With V trimmed by 0 bases and J by 1 base, 6 bases remained unmatched. CDR3 length: 19 residues. The CDR3 loop is CACDTGGIPSSWDTRQMFF. The CDR3 DNA sequence: TGTGCCTGTGACACCGGGGGGATACCCAGTTCCTGGGACACCCGACAGATGTTTTTC.

This clone turned up a few times. A much larger clone sits a single nucleotide away, making a read error possible. The genes are TRDV1 and TRDJ3; perhaps TRDD3 as D (6 bases). The CDR3 spans 20 residues. Germline V gene data show CDR1 as TSWWSYY and CDR2 as QGS. CDR3 in DNA: TGTGCTCTTGGGGTCCTGGCTGGGGAGGGGAGCTCCTGGAACACCCGACAGATGTTTTTC. Encoded protein: CALGVLAGEGSSWNTRQMFF.

By share, this clone ranks as medium-sized. A much larger clone lies a single base off, so this may be a read error. Additional DNA sequences in this sample encode the identical CDR3. The chain combines TRDV2 with TRDJ2; 9 bases fit TRDD2. The CDR3 loop spans 19 amino acids. The germline gives CDR1 GEAIGNYY, CDR2 EKD. V shed 7 bases and J 5 bases; nucleotides not matched to a gene: 22. CDR3 in amino acids: CACPAFLRQGDRVTAQLFF. The DNA for the CDR3 is TGTGCCTGCCCTGCCTTCCTACGACAAGGGGATCGGGTCACAGCACAACTCTTCTTT.

Of note for this clone: This likely came from a read error, as a far larger clone is one base away. The V call is TRDV2, the J call TRDJ4; no clear D gene. Germline loops: CDR1 GEAIGNYY, CDR2 EKD. CDR3 length: 15 residues. The CDR3: CACDIAIKGARPLTF. CDR3 coding DNA: TGTGCCTGTGACATCGCAATAAAAGGGGCCAGACCCCTGACCTTT.

A remark on this clone: A read error may explain this, as a much larger clone is one base away. The same CDR3 can be traced to other DNA sequences in this sample. This chain joins TRAV29/DV5 and TRDJ1, with 7 bases aligning to TRDD2. Germline assignment: CDR1 NSMFDY and CDR2 ISSIKDK. This CDR3 has 18 amino acids. CDR3 DNA: TGTGCAGCAAGGCGGGGTTCCTTCCTCATTCCCCACACTGATAAACTCATCTTT. It codes for CAARRGSFLIPHTDKLIF.

A remark on this clone: This may be a read error: a much more frequent sequence differs by one nucleotide. The same CDR3 is also encoded by other DNA sequences in this sample. This chain links TRDV2 with TRDJ3; a possible D gene is TRDD3 (5 bases). Germline V gene data show CDR1 as GEAIGNYY and CDR2 as EKD. The CDR3 spans 20 residues. In DNA form, the CDR3 reads TGTGCCTGTGACACCGTTAGGTCGCTACGCAGCTCCTGGGACACCCGACAGATGTTCTTC. It encodes CACDTVRSLRSSWDTRQMFF.

Only a few counts were recorded for this clone. This chain connects TRDV3 to TRDJ3; 8 bases agree with TRDD2. CDR3 length: 20 amino acids. The V gene's germline CDR1 is TVYSNPD and CDR2 GDNSRS (reference sequence). With 2 bases clipped from V and 0 bases from J, the junction kept 15 bases outside the gene matches. The CDR3 protein is CAFVLPTAAPSSWDTRQMFF. The CDR3 nucleotides are TGTGCCTTTGTGCTTCCTACGGCGGCCCCTAGCTCCTGGGACACCCGACAGATGTTTTTC. The full variable domain, in which reference TRDV3 and TRDJ3 provide the parts outside the CDR3, is CDKVTQSSPDQTVASGSEVVLLCTYDTVYSNPDLFWYRIRPDYSFQFVFYGDNSRSEGADFTQGRFSVKHILTQKAFHLVISPVRTEDSATYYCAFVLPTAAPSSWDTRQMFFGTGIKLFVEP.

To note about this clone: The junction departs from germline at one end; a sequencing error may be responsible. This chain connects TRDV2 to TRDJ1; 12 bases align to TRDD3. The CDR3 runs 22 residues. From germline, CDR1 is GEAIGNYY and CDR2 EKD. The CDR3 sequence is CACDTLLGDTGHPLCNTDTLIF. The CDR3 DNA reads TGTGCCTGTGACACCTTACTGGGGGATACTGGGCACCCTCTGTGCAACACCGATACACTCATCTTT.

This clone appeared a few times. A much larger clone is a single base away; this may be a read error. The CDR3 sequence is CAASDNPLPYTKFIF. The CDR3 DNA follows: TGTGCAGCAAGCGATAACCCCCTCCCCTATACTAAATTCATCTTT. The V call is TRAV29/DV5, the J call TRDJ1; no clear D. The CDR3 consists of 15 residues. Germline loops: CDR1 NSMFDY, CDR2 ISSIKDK.

This clone is large. The genes are TRAV29/DV5 and TRDJ3; no clear D. V was clipped by 2 bases and J by 0 bases, with 12 bases between them. In germline, CDR1 is NSMFDY, CDR2 ISSIKDK. The CDR3 totals 17 residues. CDR3 in DNA: TGTGCAGCAAGAGCGCCCGCCTCCTCCTGGGACACCCGACAGATGTTTTTC. Amino acids: CAARAPASSWDTRQMFF.

Only a few counts were recorded for this clone. The sample has other DNA sequences that encode this CDR3 too. V and J are TRDV1 and TRDJ1; 13 bases agree with TRDD3. The CDR3 has 21 amino acids. V dropped 9 bases and J dropped 0; count of bases not matched to a gene: 22. Germline V gene lookup returns CDR1 TSWWSYY and CDR2 QGS. CDR3 nucleotide sequence: TGTGCTCTGGCCTTCCTTCAGACTGGGGGATACGACCCCCTTTACACCGATAAACTCATCTTT. This sequence encodes CALAFLQTGGYDPLYTDKLIF.

On this clone: A much larger clone differs by one base, so this may be a read error. This chain uses TRDV2 with TRDJ3, with D perhaps TRDD3 (6 bases). The germline V gene encodes CDR1 GEAIGNYY and CDR2 EKD. The CDR3 loop spans 21 amino acids. This CDR3 reads CACDQADAGEFSSWNTRQMFF. The CDR3 DNA reads as TGTGCCTGTGACCAAGCTGACGCGGGGGAGTTTAGCTCCTGGAACACCCGACAGATGTTTTTC.

This chain links TRDV1 with TRDJ1; 12 positions agree with TRDD3. The V gene end was trimmed by 2 bases and the J gene end by 0 bases; junction bases not matched to a gene: 13. The CDR3 totals 20 residues. Germline V gene data show CDR1 as TSWWSYY and CDR2 as QGS. The chain's CDR3 is CALGELNYWGIQTYTDKLIF. The CDR3 DNA is TGTGCTCTTGGGGAATTAAACTACTGGGGGATACAGACGTACACCGATAAACTCATCTTT.